The subject of this entry is one T cell receptor (beta chain). Its antigen has not been determined. Qualities for individual bases were not recorded, and no much larger clone is one base off. Per the germline V gene, SGHTS is the CDR1 and YDEGEE is the CDR2. V trim: 1 base; J trim: 11 bases; unmatched bases: 10. The CDR3 runs 14 amino acids, cysteine and phenylalanine included. The kept DNA is CDR3 alone, 42 bases in frame from the first base. The receptor library was made with PCR. Sequencing used an Illumina HiSeq 4000. High-throughput sequencing was used to profile the CDR3 region of the TCR beta-chain in every patient. As for the original processing: Drawing on CDR3 differences between clinicopathological groups, the researchers built a classifier meant to tell apart patients with distant-metastatic papillary thyroid cancer. The Shannon index was used to assess repertoire diversity, and the Morisita-Horn index was used to assess tumor-blood repertoire similarity. TCRdb applied fastp at Q25 and MiXCR to the public reads, then kept only in-frame beta chains. None of the V and J calls come from the authors' own analysis; TCRdb made them. This sample has around 24,000 clones in its table, and roughly 21% of those were observed once. The top ten hold roughly 13% of the sample.

Before undergoing thyroid surgery, none of the patients had been given any kind of treatment. Using T-cell receptor beta sequencing, the study looked back at clinical samples from patients collected from about 2011 to 2018. This entry comes from a study of metastatic and nonmetastatic thyroid tumors (dated by TCRdb to about 2020). Background for the entire study: The researchers compared repertoires between peripheral blood samples and tumor or nodule tissue samples from patients with malignant or benign thyroid disease.

On the study overall, not on this receptor specifically: TCR beta diversity was reported as significantly higher in malignant tumors than in benign nodules, in both blood and tumor samples.

This TCR was sampled from a male donor with papillary thyroid cancer or a benign thyroid nodule (not recorded which). Some clones in this sample may be carry-over from other donors' samples. The V and J genes are TRBV5-8 and TRBJ2-5; 8 bases in the middle match TRBD1. The sequenced material came from blood. The nucleotides read TGTGCCAGCAGCTTGCGGACAGGGAAAGATACTCAGTACTTC. Its product reads: CASSLRTGKDTQYF.